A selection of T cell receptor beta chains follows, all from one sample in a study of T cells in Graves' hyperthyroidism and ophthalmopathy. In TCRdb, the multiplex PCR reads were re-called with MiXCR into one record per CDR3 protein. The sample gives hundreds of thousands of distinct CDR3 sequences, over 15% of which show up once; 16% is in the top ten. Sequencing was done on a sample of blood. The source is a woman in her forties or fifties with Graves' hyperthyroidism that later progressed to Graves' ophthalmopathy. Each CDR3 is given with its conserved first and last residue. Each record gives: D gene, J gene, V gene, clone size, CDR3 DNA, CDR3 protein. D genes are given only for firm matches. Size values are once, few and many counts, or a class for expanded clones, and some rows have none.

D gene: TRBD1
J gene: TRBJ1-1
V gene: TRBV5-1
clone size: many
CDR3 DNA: TGCGCCAGCATCCCCGCTCCGGACAGGATGAACACTGAAGCTTTCTTT
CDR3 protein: CASIPAPDRMNTEAFF

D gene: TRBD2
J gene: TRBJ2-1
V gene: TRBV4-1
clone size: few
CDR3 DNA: TGCGCCAGCAGGCAAGCGGGGAACACCAATGAGCAGTTCTTC
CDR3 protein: CASRQAGNTNEQFF

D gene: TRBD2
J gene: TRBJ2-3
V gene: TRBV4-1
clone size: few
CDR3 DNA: TGCGCCAGCAGCCCTCAGCGGGGGCCGTACACAGATACGCAGTATTTT
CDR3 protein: CASSPQRGPYTDTQYF

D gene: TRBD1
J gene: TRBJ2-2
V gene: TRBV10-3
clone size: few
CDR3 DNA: TGTGCCACACTCTCCGGGACAGGGGTCACCGGGGAGCTGTTTTTT
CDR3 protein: CATLSGTGVTGELFF

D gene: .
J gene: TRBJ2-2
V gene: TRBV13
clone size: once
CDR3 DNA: TGTGCCAGCAGCTCGGACTACACCGGGGAGCTGTTTTTT
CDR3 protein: CASSSDYTGELFF

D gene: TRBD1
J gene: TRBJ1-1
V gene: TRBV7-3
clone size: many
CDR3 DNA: TGTGCCAGCAGCTTAAGACCGGGACAGGGGCAGAACACTGAAGCTTTCTTT
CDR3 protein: CASSLRPGQGQNTEAFF

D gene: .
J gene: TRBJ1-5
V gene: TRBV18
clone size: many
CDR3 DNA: TGTGCCAGCTCACCAGGGGACGGGCCCCAGCATTTT
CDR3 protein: CASSPGDGPQHF

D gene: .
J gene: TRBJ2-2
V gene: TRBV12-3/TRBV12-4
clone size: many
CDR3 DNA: TGTGCCAGCAGTTTTAAACAGGGGAACACCGGGGAGCTGTTTTTT
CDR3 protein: CASSFKQGNTGELFF

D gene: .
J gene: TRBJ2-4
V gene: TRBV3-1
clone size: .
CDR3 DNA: TGTGCCAGCAGCCAAGCCGGAGGGTCAGCCAAAAACATTCAGTACTTC
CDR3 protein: CASSQAGGSAKNIQYF

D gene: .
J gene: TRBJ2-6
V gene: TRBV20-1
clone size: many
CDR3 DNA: TGCAGTGCCTCTGGGGCCAACGTCCTGACTTTC
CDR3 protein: CSASGANVLTF

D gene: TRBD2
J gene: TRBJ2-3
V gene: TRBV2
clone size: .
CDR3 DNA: TGTGCCAGCAGAGTCTGGGCGGGGGGGCCGATGAGCACAGATGCGCAGTATTTT
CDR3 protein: CASRVWAGGPMSTDAQYF

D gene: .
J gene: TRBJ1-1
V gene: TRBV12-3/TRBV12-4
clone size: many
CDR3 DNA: TGTGCCAGCAGCCACGTAGGCACTGAAGCTTTCTTT
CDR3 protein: CASSHVGTEAFF

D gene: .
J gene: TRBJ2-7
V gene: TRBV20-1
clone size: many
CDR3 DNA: TGCAGTGCTAGACTCCTACCCCCCCGGTACGAGCAGTACTTC
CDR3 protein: CSARLLPPRYEQYF

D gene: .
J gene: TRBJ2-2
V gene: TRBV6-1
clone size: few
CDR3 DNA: TGTGCCAGCAGTGAAGTTCGGGTTTACACCGGGGAGCTGTTTTTT
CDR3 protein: CASSEVRVYTGELFF

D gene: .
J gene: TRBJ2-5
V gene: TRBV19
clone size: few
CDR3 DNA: TGTGCCAGTCGAGGGGAAAACAGTCAAGAGACCCAGTACTTC
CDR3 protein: CASRGENSQETQYF

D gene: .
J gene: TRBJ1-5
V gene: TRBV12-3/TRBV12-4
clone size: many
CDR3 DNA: TGTGCCAGCAGTTCCGCTCAGGGTTGGAATCAGCCCCAGCATTTT
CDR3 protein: CASSSAQGWNQPQHF

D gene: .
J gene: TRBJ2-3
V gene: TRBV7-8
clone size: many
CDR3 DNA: TGTGCCAGCAGCTTAGAGCGCAGATCTAGCACAGATACGCAGTATTTT
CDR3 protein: CASSLERRSSTDTQYF

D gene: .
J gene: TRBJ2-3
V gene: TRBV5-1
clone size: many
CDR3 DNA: TGCGCCAGCAGCTCGGGGGACGATACGCAGTATTTT
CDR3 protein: CASSSGDDTQYF

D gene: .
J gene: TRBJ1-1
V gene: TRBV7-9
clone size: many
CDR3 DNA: TGTGCCAGCAGCTTAAACGGGCCGAACAGGGAAGCTTTCTTT
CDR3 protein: CASSLNGPNREAFF

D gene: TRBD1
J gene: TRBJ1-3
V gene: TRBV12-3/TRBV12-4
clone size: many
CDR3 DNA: TGTGCCAGCAGTGTCTACAGGGGATCTGGAGGAAACACCATATATTTT
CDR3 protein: CASSVYRGSGGNTIYF

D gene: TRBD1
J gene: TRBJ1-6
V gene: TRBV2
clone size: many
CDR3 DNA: TGTGCCAGGAAGGTGGCGGGACAGGCGAATTCACCCCTCCACTTT
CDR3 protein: CARKVAGQANSPLHF

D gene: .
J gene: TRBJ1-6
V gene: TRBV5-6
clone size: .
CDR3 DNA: TGTGCCAGCAGCTGGACTCGTAATTCACCCCTCCACTTT
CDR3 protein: CASSWTRNSPLHF

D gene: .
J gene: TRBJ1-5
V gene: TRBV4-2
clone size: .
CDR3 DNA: TGTGCCAGCAGCCAAGATTTCGGGCTTGGTCAGCCCCAGCATTTT
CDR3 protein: CASSQDFGLGQPQHF

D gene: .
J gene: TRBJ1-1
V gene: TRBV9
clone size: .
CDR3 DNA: TGTGCCAGCAGCGACCCGGCAGGAGTGAACACTGAAGCTTTCTTT
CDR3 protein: CASSDPAGVNTEAFF

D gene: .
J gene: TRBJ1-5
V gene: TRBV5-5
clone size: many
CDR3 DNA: TGTGCCAGCAGCTTGGAAGGGGTGGAGGGACCGGGGGAGCCCCAGCATTTT
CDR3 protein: CASSLEGVEGPGEPQHF

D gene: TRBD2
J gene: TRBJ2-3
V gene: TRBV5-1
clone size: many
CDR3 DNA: TGCGCCAGCAGCCTTCTAGCGGGGATCACAGATACGCAGTATTTT
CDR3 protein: CASSLLAGITDTQYF

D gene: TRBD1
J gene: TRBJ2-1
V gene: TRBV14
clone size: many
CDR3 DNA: TGTGCCAGCAGCCAAGATCCCGGGACAGTAGACAATGAGCAGTTCTTC
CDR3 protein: CASSQDPGTVDNEQFF

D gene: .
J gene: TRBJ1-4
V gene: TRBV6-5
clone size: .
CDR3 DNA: TGTGCCAGCAGTTACAACACAGGAGCCTCTCTTGAAAAACTGTTTTTT
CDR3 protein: CASSYNTGASLEKLFF

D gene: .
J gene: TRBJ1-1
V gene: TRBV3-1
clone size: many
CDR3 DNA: TGTGCCAGCAGCCAAGCTTTGACCACCGGGGGCACTGAAGCTTTCTTT
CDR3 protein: CASSQALTTGGTEAFF

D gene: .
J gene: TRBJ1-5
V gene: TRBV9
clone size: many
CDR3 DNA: TGTGCCAGCAGCGTCGGAAGCAATCAGCCCCAGCATTTT
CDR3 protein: CASSVGSNQPQHF

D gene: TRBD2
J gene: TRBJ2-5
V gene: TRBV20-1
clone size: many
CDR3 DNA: TGCAGTGCCACAGGACTAGCGGGGAACCAAGAGACCCAGTACTTC
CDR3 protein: CSATGLAGNQETQYF

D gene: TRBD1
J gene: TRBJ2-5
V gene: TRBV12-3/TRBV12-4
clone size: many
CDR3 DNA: TGTGCCAGCAGTGGGAGGACAGGGACCGAGACCCAGTACTTC
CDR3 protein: CASSGRTGTETQYF

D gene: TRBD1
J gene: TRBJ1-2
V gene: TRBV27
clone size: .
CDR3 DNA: TGTGCCAGCAGCCCGGGCCCGGGACAGGGAATCTATGGCTACACCTTC
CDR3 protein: CASSPGPGQGIYGYTF

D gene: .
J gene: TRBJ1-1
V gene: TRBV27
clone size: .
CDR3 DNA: TGTGCCAGCAGTTTATTTTTCAACACTGAAGCTTTCTTT
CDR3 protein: CASSLFFNTEAFF